Listed here are 2 T cell receptor beta chains from one sample, sequenced in a study of T cells in Graves' hyperthyroidism and ophthalmopathy. RNA transcripts were the template for amplifying TCR beta CDR3 regions. TCR CDR3 underwent first-round RT-PCR with the HTBI primer set. TCRdb called the multiplex PCR reads again in MiXCR, with one record for every CDR3 protein. The sample lists about 840,000 distinct CDR3 sequences; 38% were seen once. Sequences were obtained from blood. The source of these receptors is a man aged 18 to 30 with Graves' hyperthyroidism.

The rearrangement joins TRBV20-1 to TRBJ1-1; maybe TRBD1 (6 bases). Germline CDR1 is DFQATT and CDR2 is SNEGSKA (reference sequence). The CDR3 has 14 residues. Trimming cost V 1 base and J 11 bases, with 20 bases left between them. The DNA for the CDR3 is TGCAGTGCTAGAGCATCCGGGACACTAGAGAGGGCTTTCTTT. Translated, it gives CSARASGTLERAFF.

J is TRBJ2-7 and V is TRBV9, with 7 bases identical to TRBD2. This CDR3 region has 15 residues. V was clipped by 1 base and J by 0 bases; unmatched bases: 4. Germline loops: CDR1 SGDLS, CDR2 YYNGEE. The DNA of the CDR3 is TGTGCCAGCAGCGTAAGCGGGGCCCCCTCCTACGAGCAGTACTTC. It codes for CASSVSGAPSYEQYF. The full variable domain, rest sourced from reference TRBV9 and TRBJ2-7, is DSGVTQTPKHLITATGQRVTLRCSPRSGDLSVYWYQQSLDQGLQFLIQYYNGEERAKGNILERFSAQQFPDLHSELNLSSLELGDSALYFCASSVSGAPSYEQYFGPGTRLTVT.